Each of the 5 T cell receptor beta chains below was sequenced from the same sample in a study of blood T cell repertoires in COVID-19. Method: immunoSEQ multiplex PCR; TCRdb's copy keeps in-frame clones and lacks some. In the table there are more than 45,000 clones, over 65% of which are singletons. Sequencing was done on a sample of peripheral blood. Every receptor here comes from a man between 40 and 49 years old with active COVID-19.

J is TRBJ1-1 and V is TRBV11-3; D not certain. This CDR3 has 13 amino acids. The V gene lost 4 bases and the J gene lost 1 base, with 7 bases spanning the gap. CDR1 SGHNT and CDR2 YENEEA come from the germline V gene. For the CDR3, the DNA is TGTGCCAGCAGCTCGTCGGGGAACACTGAAGCTTTCTTT. This sequence encodes CASSSSGNTEAFF.

CDR3 region: CASRKDRGEFPHEQYF. The DNA for the CDR3 is TGTGCCAGCAGGAAGGACAGGGGCGAATTCCCCCACGAGCAGTACTTC. V and J are TRBV5-6 and TRBJ2-7; 9 positions agree with TRBD1. This CDR3 has 16 residues. CDR1 and CDR2 (germline): SGHDT, YYEEEE. Trimming at V came to 5 bases and at J to 5 bases, leaving 14 bases not matched to a gene.

The chain couples TRBV18 to TRBJ1-1; TRBD1 is a possible D gene (5 bases). CDR1 and CDR2 (germline): KGHSH, LQKENI. The CDR3 is 14 amino acids. V was cut by 2 bases and J by 7 bases, with 14 bases left in between. DNA of the CDR3: TGTGCCAGCTCACCATCATCGGACACAGGTGAAGCTTTCTTT. This translates into CASSPSSDTGEAFF.

The chain joins TRBV2 to TRBJ2-3, with TRBD2 matching over 7 bases. CDR3 size: 14 residues. Per germline, CDR1 SNHLY and CDR2 FYNNEI. CDR3 sequence: CGQQASGSTDTQYF. The CDR3 coding sequence is TGTGGGCAGCAGGCTAGCGGAAGCACAGATACGCAGTATTTT.

The genes are TRBV6-6 and TRBJ2-5; D is unresolved. V dropped 10 bases and J dropped 6 bases, with 9 bases sitting between them. The germline V gene encodes CDR1 MNHNY and CDR2 SVGAGI (reference sequence). The CDR3 contains 10 residues. CDR3 in DNA: TGTGCCACTAAAGAGAAGACCCAGTACTTC. The encoded protein is CATKEKTQYF.